This T cell receptor beta chain was obtained from a study of CD8 T cells in Susac syndrome. General study results and limits: A relatively small number of individuals underwent TCR sequencing and HLA analysis.

Worth noting for this clonotype: As yet, its antigen is unknown.

V dropped 5 bases and J dropped 7; count of bases not matched to a gene: 6. The CDR3 contains 13 residues. CD8+ and CD4+ T cells circulating in blood were sequenced for TCR beta. TEMRA cells were FACS-enriched, while CD8+ and CD4+ T cells were negatively isolated. After extraction with the RNeasy kit, about 0.5 to 1 ug of the RNA was reverse transcribed using random hexamers. TCR beta CDR3 was amplified by immunoSEQ covering 54 Vbeta and 13 Jbeta. MiXCR, run by TCRdb on the immunoSEQ multiplex PCR reads, gives a single entry per CDR3 protein. The profile shows about 140,000 distinct CDR3 sequences, 90% to 95% of them singletons.

Sequencing was carried out using CD8+ T cells from PBMCs. The V and J genes are TRBV12-3 or TRBV12-4 and TRBJ2-3; 7 nucleotides agree with TRBD1. This TCR was sampled from a human donor in good health. The CDR3 is CASSPGTEYTQYF. In DNA form, the CDR3 reads TGTGCCAGCAGTCCCGGGACAGAATATACGCAGTATTTT.